Listed below are T cell receptor beta chains from one sample, sequenced in a study of control samples from healthy donors and cancer patients. Sequencing used immunoSEQ multiplex PCR; TCRdb keeps in-frame clones, though not all of them. The table lists 90,000 to 100,000 clones, around 80% of them singletons. Material for sequencing was blood. The source of these receptors is a man in his sixties in good health. Both conserved end residues are part of each CDR3. The D gene is left open where the match is weak. The size field is filled for only some rows; it gives once, few, many or a size class.

J,V,D,size,CDR3,DNA
TRBJ2-5,TRBV9,-,few,CASSVSPSETQYF,TGTGCCAGCAGCGTAAGTCCTTCGGAGACCCAGTACTTC
TRBJ2-1,TRBV3-1/TRBV3-2,-,-,CASSQDGASEQFF,TGTGCCAGCAGCCAAGATGGGGCTAGTGAGCAGTTCTTC
TRBJ2-1,TRBV7-8,TRBD2,-,CASSLAKRGGHNEQFF,TGTGCCAGCAGCTTAGCGAAGCGGGGGGGCCACAATGAGCAGTTCTTC
TRBJ1-1,TRBV5-6,TRBD1,-,CASSLVPGQGRKTEAFF,TGTGCCAGCAGCTTGGTTCCGGGACAGGGTAGAAAGACTGAAGCTTTCTTT
TRBJ2-7,TRBV29-1,TRBD1,-,CSVATGFYEQYF,TGCAGCGTTGCGACAGGGTTCTACGAGCAGTACTTC
TRBJ2-7,TRBV3-1/TRBV3-2,TRBD2,-,CASSHNPGGVGEQYF,TGTGCCAGCAGCCATAACCCGGGGGGAGTGGGGGAGCAGTACTTC
TRBJ2-5,TRBV11-2,TRBD2,-,CASKNGLAGTLQETQYF,TGTGCCAGCAAGAACGGACTAGCGGGGACGCTCCAAGAGACCCAGTACTTC
TRBJ2-1,TRBV9,TRBD1,few,CASSVAGTGGDEQFF,TGTGCCAGCAGCGTTGCCGGGACAGGAGGCGATGAGCAGTTCTTC
TRBJ1-5,TRBV24-1,TRBD1,-,CATSPPGGQLNQPQHF,TGTGCCACCAGTCCCCCGGGGGGACAGCTCAATCAGCCCCAGCATTTT
TRBJ2-7,TRBV7-2,-,-,CASSPLGSYEQYF,TGTGCCAGCAGCCCTTTGGGGTCCTACGAGCAGTACTTC
TRBJ2-2,TRBV19,TRBD2,once,CASISGTYTGELFF,TGTGCCAGTATAAGCGGGACTTACACCGGGGAGCTGTTTTTT
TRBJ2-1,TRBV14,TRBD1,-,CASSFQGARYNEQFF,TGTGCCAGCAGCTTCCAGGGGGCGAGGTATAATGAGCAGTTCTTC
TRBJ2-1,TRBV28,TRBD2,-,CASSSRLAGEYNEQFF,TGTGCCAGCAGTTCAAGACTAGCGGGGGAATACAATGAGCAGTTCTTC
TRBJ1-2,TRBV5-6,TRBD1,-,CASSLQEQGGYGYTF,TGTGCCAGCAGCCTACAGGAACAGGGGGGCTATGGCTACACCTTC
TRBJ1-4,TRBV11-2,-,-,CASSPLRVPNEKLFF,TGTGCCAGCAGCCCCCTAAGGGTACCTAATGAAAAACTGTTTTTT
TRBJ2-2,TRBV18,-,few,CASSPISGNTGELFF,TGTGCCAGCTCACCAATTTCCGGGAACACCGGGGAGCTGTTTTTT
TRBJ1-2,TRBV27,-,-,CASSQGVNYGYTF,TGTGCCAGCAGCCAGGGCGTAAACTATGGCTACACCTTC
TRBJ1-1,TRBV11-2,-,once,CASSLPATGKSTEAFF,TGTGCCAGCAGCTTGCCAGCCACAGGGAAATCCACTGAAGCTTTCTTT
TRBJ1-1,TRBV12-3/TRBV12-4,-,-,CASSSSEAFF,TGTGCCAGCAGTTCGTCTGAAGCTTTCTTT
TRBJ1-5,TRBV10-2,TRBD1,-,CASRGQGLGQPQHF,TGCGCCAGCAGGGGACAGGGGTTGGGCCAGCCCCAGCATTTT
TRBJ2-1,TRBV27,-,-,CASSATGFGYNEQFF,TGTGCCAGCAGTGCAACAGGGTTCGGGTACAATGAGCAGTTCTTC
TRBJ1-3,TRBV30,-,-,CAWSDFQGHTGNTIYF,TGTGCCTGGAGTGACTTCCAGGGCCATACTGGAAACACCATATATTTT
TRBJ2-6,TRBV10-3,-,-,CAIRQSTGSGANVLTF,TGTGCCATCAGACAATCCACAGGCTCTGGGGCCAACGTCCTGACTTTC
TRBJ2-6,TRBV19,-,-,CASQGISGANVLTF,TGTGCCAGTCAGGGGATTTCTGGGGCCAACGTCCTGACTTTC
TRBJ2-2,TRBV28,-,-,CACDSNTGELFF,TGTGCCTGCGACTCGAACACCGGGGAGCTGTTTTTT
TRBJ1-2,TRBV6-5,TRBD1,-,CASSSPGTGYGYTF,TGTGCCAGCAGTTCCCCCGGGACAGGGTATGGCTACACCTTC
TRBJ2-3,TRBV5-4,TRBD2,-,CASSSPGLGADTQYF,TGTGCCAGCAGCTCGCCGGGACTAGGGGCAGATACGCAGTATTTT
TRBJ2-7,TRBV12-3/TRBV12-4,TRBD1,-,CASSFRDRGEQYF,TGTGCCAGCAGTTTCCGAGACAGGGGCGAGCAGTACTTC
TRBJ1-1,TRBV7-9,-,-,CASSFSQGEAFF,TGTGCCAGCAGCTTTTCCCAGGGGGAAGCTTTCTTT
TRBJ2-1,TRBV19,-,-,CASSTKGRGTRGNEQFF,TGTGCCAGTAGTACAAAAGGGCGCGGGACCCGGGGCAATGAGCAGTTCTTC
TRBJ1-2,TRBV9,-,-,CASSVNEELVYGYTF,TGTGCCAGCAGCGTCAATGAGGAGTTGGTCTATGGCTACACCTTC
TRBJ2-2,TRBV7-2,-,-,CASSNRATNTGELFF,TGTGCCAGCAGCAACCGGGCCACGAACACCGGGGAGCTGTTTTTT
TRBJ2-7,TRBV24-1,TRBD1,-,CATSDPDRVEQYF,TGTGCCACCAGTGATCCCGACAGGGTCGAGCAGTACTTC
TRBJ1-4,TRBV4-2,-,-,CASSQDQGRPNEKLFF,TGTGCCAGCAGCCAAGATCAGGGCAGGCCGAATGAAAAACTGTTTTTT
TRBJ2-7,TRBV5-6,-,-,CASSLGVTVGYEQYF,TGTGCCAGCAGCTTGGGCGTGACAGTAGGCTACGAGCAGTACTTC
TRBJ1-1,TRBV11-2,-,-,CASSLVLGGTEAFF,TGTGCCAGCAGCTTAGTACTCGGCGGGACTGAAGCTTTCTTT
TRBJ1-6,TRBV27,-,-,CASSPLGGGSPLHF,TGTGCCAGCAGTCCCCTAGGGGGGGGCTCACCCCTCCACTTT
TRBJ2-2,TRBV9,-,-,CASSVLGGSGTGELFF,TGTGCCAGCAGCGTATTAGGGGGGAGCGGCACCGGGGAGCTGTTTTTT
TRBJ1-6,TRBV30,-,-,CAWSVEGSNSPLHF,TGTGCCTGGAGTGTAGAGGGAAGTAATTCACCCCTCCACTTT
TRBJ2-7,TRBV20-1,TRBD1,-,CSHSGTGNRYEQYF,TGCAGTCATAGTGGGACAGGGAATCGTTACGAGCAGTACTTC
TRBJ2-7,TRBV29-1,TRBD1,-,CSVRGTGGAGQYF,TGCAGCGTCCGGGGGACAGGGGGCGCGGGGCAGTACTTC
TRBJ2-3,TRBV7-3,TRBD2,-,CASSSGGRDTQYF,TGTGCCAGCAGTTCGGGGGGGAGAGATACGCAGTATTTT
TRBJ2-5,TRBV2,TRBD1,-,CASTQGQGETQYF,TGTGCCAGCACACAAGGACAGGGCGAGACCCAGTACTTC
TRBJ2-4,TRBV29-1,-,once,CSVRLAKNIQYF,TGCAGCGTTCGCCTAGCCAAAAACATTCAGTACTTC
TRBJ1-1,TRBV5-1,-,once,CASSAGGWTEAFF,TGCGCCAGCAGCGCGGGAGGGTGGACTGAAGCTTTCTTT
TRBJ2-3,TRBV2,TRBD2,-,CASRRLAGGSTDTQYF,TGTGCCAGCAGGAGACTAGCGGGGGGAAGCACAGATACGCAGTATTTT
TRBJ2-6,TRBV30,-,-,CAWREGSGANVLTF,TGTGCCTGGAGGGAGGGCTCTGGGGCCAACGTCCTGACTTTC
TRBJ1-5,TRBV12-5,-,-,CASGLGGWQPQHF,TGTGCTAGTGGTTTAGGGGGATGGCAGCCCCAGCATTTT
TRBJ1-1,TRBV5-4,TRBD1,-,CASCQDRGGEAFF,TGTGCCAGCTGTCAGGACAGGGGAGGCGAAGCTTTCTTT
TRBJ1-2,TRBV12-3/TRBV12-4,-,-,CASSLAREGGYTF,TGTGCCAGCAGTTTAGCCCGGGAGGGTGGCTACACCTTC
TRBJ2-1,TRBV2,TRBD2,few,CASSITGSGRANEQFF,TGTGCCAGCAGCATCACTGGGAGCGGGAGGGCCAATGAGCAGTTCTTC
TRBJ1-3,TRBV6-1,-,once,CASSEISQGVGNTIYF,TGTGCCAGCAGTGAAATATCCCAAGGTGTTGGAAACACCATATATTTT
TRBJ2-7,TRBV13,-,-,CASSYVDVEQYF,TGTGCCAGCAGCTATGTGGACGTCGAGCAGTACTTC
TRBJ2-3,TRBV30,-,-,CAWSVSGGLGDTQYF,TGTGCCTGGAGTGTATCTGGAGGGCTTGGAGATACGCAGTATTTT
TRBJ1-3,TRBV19,-,-,CASSIRQRSGNTIYF,TGTGCCAGTAGTATAAGACAGAGGTCTGGAAACACCATATATTTT